This note documents a single TCR beta chain sequence. The data derive from a study of T cell responses to AZD1222 COVID-19 vaccine. Sequenced by immunoSEQ multiplex PCR; TCRdb stores in-frame clones only, minus some. The table includes 4,000 to 5,000 clones, around 91% detected once. This CDR3 contains 14 residues. Germline V CDR1 and CDR2: SNHLY, FYNNEI. With 3 bases removed from V and 5 bases from J, the gap between germline ends came to 13 bases. Source: peripheral blood, taken 28 days after the second AZD1222 dose. This chain connects TRBV2 to TRBJ2-5; D is ambiguous. The clonotype originates from an adult who received the AZD1222 COVID-19 vaccine. CDR3 amino acids: CASSDSPLTETQYF. CDR3 coding DNA: TGTGCCAGCAGTGATAGTCCCTTGACCGAGACCCAGTACTTC.